This T cell receptor beta chain is from a study of T cell changes during pregnancy in multiple sclerosis. Clones were sequenced by immunoSEQ multiplex PCR, and TCRdb holds only the in-frame ones, with some missing. The sample has around 66,000 clones, 91% seen once. The clonotype was recovered from a female donor in good health, enrolled as a control in a pregnancy study. This specimen was peripheral blood, taken after pregnancy.

This chain's CDR3 is CASSQVRGKDQPQHF. The CDR3 DNA is TGCGCCAGCAGCCAAGTACGGGGGAAGGATCAGCCCCAGCATTTT. V usage is TRBV4-1 and J usage is TRBJ1-5; the D gene is possibly TRBD1 (5 bases). CDR3 length: 15 residues. Germline V gene sequence: CDR1 MGHRA, CDR2 YSYEKL. V was cut by 1 base and J by 5 bases, with 12 bases left in between.